In its sample, the clone carrying this TCR beta chain was seen a few times. Its antigen remains unknown. This entry comes from a study of CD8 T cells in ankylosing spondylitis. General observations from the study: Earlier work had already found some motif variants in reactive arthritis synovial fluid and blood. In ankylosing spondylitis patients, matched synovial fluid reportedly showed significant enrichment of disease-linked clones. For ankylosing spondylitis blood, a TCR beta motif of several highly homologous variants appeared characteristic. Disease-associated clonotypes exhibited CD8+ identity and were relatively infrequent in peripheral blood.

The TCR beta libraries were generated through quantitative 5'-RACE incorporating molecular barcodes. MiXCR, applied by TCRdb to the 5' RACE reads, yields one record per CDR3 protein. Of about 440,000 distinct CDR3 sequences listed, 17% are singletons. Germline V lookup: CDR1 DFQATT, CDR2 SNEGSKA (reference sequence). The CDR3 length is 15 residues. With V trimmed by 1 base and J by 3 bases, 7 bases remained unmatched. This rearrangement joins TRBV20-1 to TRBJ2-5, with 8 nucleotides matching TRBD2. The material sequenced was blood, either unsorted or a sorted T cell fraction (not recorded which). The sequence was obtained from a male donor with ankylosing spondylitis. Here the CDR3 reads CSARVAGGNKETQYF. DNA of the CDR3: TGCAGTGCTAGAGTGGCGGGGGGAAATAAAGAGACCCAGTACTTC.